This record concerns one TCR beta chain sequence. No antigen is known for it. The entry originates in a study of T cell repertoires in cytomegalovirus infection. Study conclusions and caveats: Frequencies of public TCR beta families were cumulated, and this identified carriers of CMV plus the relevant HLA. HLA-C-restricted CMV-specific TCR beta clonotypes prevailed in the ex vivo response.

Each CDR3 protein gets one entry after TCRdb re-called the reads with MiXCR. The table lists more than 400,000 distinct CDR3 sequences, more than 20% of them singletons. V lost 4 bases and J lost 9, with 26 bases in between. Germline CDR1 is SGHDT and CDR2 is YYEEEE. The CDR3 has 17 residues. Input material: PBMCs. The TCR was taken from a human donor in good health (CMV status not recorded). Some clones in this sample may be carry-over from other donors' samples. The V call is TRBV5-6, the J call TRBJ2-1; D may be TRBD2 (5 bases). The chain's CDR3 is CASSPPVGILGESEQFF. CDR3 in DNA: TGTGCCAGCAGCCCCCCGGTTGGCATACTCGGGGAGAGTGAGCAGTTCTTC.